Given below is one T cell receptor beta chain in context. What it recognizes is unknown. Trimming removed 0 bases from V and 2 bases from J; junction bases left unmatched: 9. The CDR3 runs to 16 residues. Per the germline V gene, CDR1 is DFQATT and CDR2 is SNEGSKA (reference sequence). The data belong to a study of blood T cells in healthy people across ages. General study results and limits: Using unsorted PBMCs precluded a conclusive naive versus antigen-experienced comparison.

It was with a sample-barcoded 5' primer and a J-beta primer mix that a second PCR of about 6 to 12 cycles was run. MiXCR, applied by TCRdb to the 5' RACE reads, yields one record per CDR3 protein. Among 1,800,000 or so distinct CDR3 sequences listed, approximately 40% were seen once. This TCR came from a human donor in good health. The source material was blood. The V call is TRBV20-1, the J call TRBJ2-5; 7 nucleotides line up with TRBD2. The CDR3 DNA follows: TGCAGTGCTAGAGATCGCACCTGGGGGGGGCAAGAGACCCAGTACTTC. Translated, it gives CSARDRTWGGQETQYF.